This entry lists 11 T cell receptor beta chains sequenced from one sample in a study of blood T cells in healthy people across ages. It was with a sample-barcoded 5' primer and a J-beta primer mix that a second PCR of roughly 7 to 12 cycles was run. TCRdb re-analysed the 5' RACE reads in MiXCR, keeping a single row per CDR3 protein. The sample contains approximately 850,000 distinct CDR3 sequences, under 55% of which appear only once. Sequenced sample: blood. The origin of the receptors is a man aged 60-69 years in good health.

This clonotype was observed a handful of times. The gene calls are TRBV7-2 and TRBJ2-1, with TRBD2 matching over 12 bases. CDR1 and CDR2 from the germline V gene are SGHTA and FQGNSA. V was clipped by 7 bases and J by 7 bases; unmatched bases: 8. The CDR3 is 15 amino acids. The CDR3 is CASTTRTSGMNEQFF. As DNA, the CDR3 is TGTGCCAGCACAACCAGGACTAGCGGGATGAATGAGCAGTTCTTC.

A few counts support this clonotype. This chain connects TRBV7-2 to TRBJ2-1, with D possibly matching TRBD2 (6 bases). V was clipped by 2 bases and J by 0 bases, with 11 bases between them. This CDR3 has 16 amino acids. Per germline, CDR1 SGHTA and CDR2 FQGNSA. The CDR3 DNA is TGTGCCAGCAGCTTAAGGGCGGGGAGCTCCTACAATGAGCAGTTCTTC. Protein product: CASSLRAGSSYNEQFF.

The chain couples TRBV11-2 to TRBJ1-1; D is uncertain. V lost 2 bases and J lost 1, with 14 bases in between. Germline CDR1 and CDR2: SGHAT and FQNNGV. The CDR3 runs 16 residues. Written as DNA, the CDR3 is TGTGCCAGCAGCTTATGGTCGGTCATATCGAACACTGAAGCTTTCTTT. Translating gives CASSLWSVISNTEAFF.

The rearrangement joins TRBV7-8 to TRBJ2-1; D is perhaps TRBD1 (6 bases). Trimming took 5 bases from V and 5 from J, leaving 13 bases between them. Germline V gene lookup returns CDR1 SGHVS and CDR2 FQNEAQ. The CDR3 runs 14 residues. The CDR3 nucleotides are TGTGCCAGCAGCCCGAGGACAGAGAACAATGAGCAGTTCTTC. Translated, it gives CASSPRTENNEQFF.

This clonotype was detected many times. V is TRBV29-1 and J is TRBJ2-5, with D unclear. The germline V gene encodes CDR1 SQVTM and CDR2 ANQGSEA. The CDR3 contains 11 residues. Trimming removed 7 bases from V and 9 bases from J, with 15 bases in between. The CDR3 DNA reads TGCAGCGCACTCCTAGGCGCGTCCCAGTACTTC. Translating it yields CSALLGASQYF.

This clonotype was recorded many times. This could be a read error, since a much larger clone is one nucleotide away. The chain combines TRBV20-1 with TRBJ1-2, with D perhaps matching TRBD1 (5 bases). The CDR3 has 14 residues. The germline V and J ends were trimmed by 3 bases and 3 bases, with 14 bases remaining between them. Looked up from germline, CDR1 is DFQATT and CDR2 is SNEGSKA (reference sequence). CDR3 bases: TGCAGTGCTAGTGCGGGGGTGTGGCACTATGGCTACACCTTC. Translated, it gives CSASAGVWHYGYTF.

The chain recombines TRBV10-2 with TRBJ2-3; D is ambiguous. Per germline, CDR1 WSHSY and CDR2 SAAADI. This CDR3 contains 12 residues. V dropped 8 bases and J dropped 4 bases, with 10 bases sitting between them. CDR3 region: CASWAIADTQYF. DNA of the CDR3: TGCGCCAGCTGGGCTATCGCAGATACGCAGTATTTT.

This clonotype has a handful of counts. The chain combines TRBV2 with TRBJ2-1; weak D call: TRBD1 (6 bases). The CDR3 spans 15 residues. The germline V gene encodes CDR1 SNHLY and CDR2 FYNNEI. V was cut by 3 bases and J by 1 base, with 10 bases left in between. CDR3 DNA: TGTGCCAGCAGTGAGATAGGGGGATCCTACAATGAGCAGTTCTTC. This gives the protein CASSEIGGSYNEQFF.

This clonotype turned up a few times. The J gene is TRBJ2-4, the V gene TRBV20-1; the match to TRBD1 covers 8 bases. The CDR3 sequence is 14 residues long. V lost 0 bases, J lost 11 bases, and 9 bases stayed unmatched. Germline CDR1 reads DFQATT; CDR2 reads SNEGSKA (reference sequence). The DNA for the CDR3 is TGCAGTGCTAGAGACACAGGGGGAATAGGCCTTCAGTACTTC. Residues: CSARDTGGIGLQYF.

The gene calls are TRBV14 and TRBJ2-7; D remains unclear. In germline, CDR1 is SGHDN, CDR2 FVKESK. The CDR3 runs to 11 residues. V was cut by 1 base and J by 12 bases, with 10 bases left in between. The CDR3 loop is CASSQGAGPYF. CDR3 DNA sequence: TGTGCCAGCAGCCAAGGGGCAGGACCGTACTTC.

The gene calls are TRBV20-1 and TRBJ2-1; maybe TRBD1 (7 bases). The CDR3 runs 14 residues. Germline V lookup: CDR1 DFQATT, CDR2 SNEGSKA (reference sequence). V was cut by 5 bases and J by 12 bases, with 23 bases left in between. The CDR3 is CSAEFGPRGVGQFF. For the CDR3, the DNA is TGCAGTGCTGAGTTTGGACCCAGGGGGGTGGGGCAGTTCTTC.